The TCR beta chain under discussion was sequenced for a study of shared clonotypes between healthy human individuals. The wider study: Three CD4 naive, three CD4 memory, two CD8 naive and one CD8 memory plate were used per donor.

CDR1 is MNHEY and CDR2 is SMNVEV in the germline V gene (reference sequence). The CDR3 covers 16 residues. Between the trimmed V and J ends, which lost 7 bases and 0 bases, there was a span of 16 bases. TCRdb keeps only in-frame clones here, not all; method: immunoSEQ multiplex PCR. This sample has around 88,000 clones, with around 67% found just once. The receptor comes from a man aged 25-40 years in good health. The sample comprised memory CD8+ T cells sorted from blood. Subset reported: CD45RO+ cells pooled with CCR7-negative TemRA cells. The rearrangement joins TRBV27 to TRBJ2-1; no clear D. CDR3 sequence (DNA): TGTGCCAGCATGGTTCGGGCGGCTAGCTCCTACAATGAGCAGTTCTTC. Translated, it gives CASMVRAASSYNEQFF.